This T cell receptor beta chain was identified in a study of blood T cell repertoires in COVID-19. Study-level information: PBMCs, B-cell-depleted T cells, or T cells were the source of the cDNA or gDNA that made up the material.

Original handling: Amplification of reference gene primers provided the estimated nucleated cell counts. Method: immunoSEQ multiplex PCR; TCRdb's copy keeps in-frame clones and lacks some. V, J and clone size reflect that table, while D and trimming were determined from the DNA. Altogether about 83,000 clones are present, about 83% being singletons, with the ten largest covering less than 6.5%. Trimming pared 5 bases from V and 8 bases from J, leaving 12 bases between. This CDR3 has 13 residues. Germline CDR1 and CDR2: MNHEY and SVGEGT. The sequencing sample was made of peripheral blood. J is TRBJ1-4 and V is TRBV6-2 or TRBV6-3, with unresolved D. The TCR comes from a man between 60 and 70 years old with acute or convalescent COVID-19. The CDR3 reads CASSRRSGEKLFF. The CDR3 region has the DNA TGTGCCAGCAGTCGTCGGTCGGGAGAAAAACTGTTTTTT.